The clone carrying this T cell receptor (beta chain) was observed a few times. The antigen remains unidentified. In TCRdb, the reads were re-called with MiXCR into one record per CDR3 protein. The table has 300,000 to 400,000 distinct CDR3 sequences, under 35% seen once. V was trimmed by 6 bases and J by 7 bases, leaving 16 bases between them. The CDR3 runs to 15 residues. This entry is derived from a study of T cell repertoires in cytomegalovirus infection. The chain uses TRBV12-3 or TRBV12-4 and TRBJ1-6; D is perhaps TRBD1 (5 bases). The clonotype originates from a human donor in good health (CMV status not recorded). Some clones in this sample may be carry-over from other donors' samples. The sample in question was cultured PBMCs, obtained from culture after CMV antigen stimulation. The CDR3 nucleotides read TGTGCCAGCAGCAAAACCGGGACGGAAAATTCACCCCTCCACTTT. Translation: CASSKTGTENSPLHF.